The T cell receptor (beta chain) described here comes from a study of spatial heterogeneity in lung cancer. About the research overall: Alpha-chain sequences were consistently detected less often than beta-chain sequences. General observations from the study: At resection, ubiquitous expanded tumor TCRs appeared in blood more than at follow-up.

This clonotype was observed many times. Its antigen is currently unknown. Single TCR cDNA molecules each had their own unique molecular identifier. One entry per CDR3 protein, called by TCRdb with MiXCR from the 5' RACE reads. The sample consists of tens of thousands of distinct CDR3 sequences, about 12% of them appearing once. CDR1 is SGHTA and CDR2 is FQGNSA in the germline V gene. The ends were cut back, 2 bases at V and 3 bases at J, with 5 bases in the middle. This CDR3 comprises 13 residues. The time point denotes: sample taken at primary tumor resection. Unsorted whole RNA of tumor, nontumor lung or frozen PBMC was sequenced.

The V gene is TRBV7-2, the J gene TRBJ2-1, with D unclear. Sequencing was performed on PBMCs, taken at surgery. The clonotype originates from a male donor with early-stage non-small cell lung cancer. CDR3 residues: CASSLQVYNEQFF. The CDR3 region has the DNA TGTGCCAGCAGCTTACAAGTCTACAATGAGCAGTTCTTC.